This T cell receptor beta chain came from a study of OX40 agonist ivuxolimab in advanced cancers. Study as a whole: Across the patients, intravenous ivuxolimab was delivered every 2 weeks at 0.01 to 10 mg/kg.

Profiled with immunoSEQ multiplex PCR; TCRdb holds only in-frame clones, not every one. The sample has 60,000 to 70,000 clones; approximately 90% are singletons. Trimming took 2 bases from V and 4 from J; bases not matched to a gene: 0. CDR1 MNHEY and CDR2 SMNVEV come from the germline V gene (reference sequence). This CDR3 has 13 amino acids. This specimen consisted of CD4+ or CD8+ T cells sorted from blood, obtained in a trial of the OX40 agonist ivuxolimab. This clonotype originated in an adult with an advanced solid tumor such as melanoma, head and neck, liver or kidney cancer. The chain couples TRBV27 to TRBJ1-1, with 8 bases aligning to TRBD1. CDR3 residues: CASSLDRGTEAFF. The CDR3 DNA sequence: TGTGCCAGCAGTTTAGACAGGGGCACTGAAGCTTTCTTT.